The 2 T cell receptor beta chains below all came from one sample that was sequenced in a study of cytomegalovirus exposure and HLA in healthy donors. The PCR made use of 60 Vbeta and 13 Jbeta primers. Data came from immunoSEQ multiplex PCR; TCRdb stores just in-frame clones and leaves some out. The sample has 110,000 to 150,000 clones, roughly 79% seen once. The sequencing input was PBMCs. The receptors come from a woman aged 60-75 years in good health and CMV-seropositive.

As concerns this clone: Relative to the germline gene, one junction end is altered; a read error may explain this. This sequence joins TRBV6-1 and TRBJ2-1, with TRBD2 matching over 8 bases. Germline loops: CDR1 MNHNS, CDR2 SASEGT. CDR3 length equals 15 residues. Written as DNA, the CDR3 is TGTGCCAGCAGCGAAGCGGGAGTAGACTACAATGAGCAGTTCTTC. Protein product: CASSEAGVDYNEQFF.

This clone was observed once. This rearrangement joins TRBV30 to TRBJ2-2, with 8 bases fitting TRBD1. The V gene end was trimmed by 4 bases and the J gene end by 0 bases; junction bases not matched to a gene: 13. CDR1 GTSNPN and CDR2 SVGIG come from the germline V gene (reference sequence). The CDR3 has 18 amino acids. CDR3 DNA: TGTGCCTGGAACCGGGACAGGACCCCTCAGGCGAACACCGGGGAGCTGTTTTTT. Translated: CAWNRDRTPQANTGELFF.